The next 14 T cell receptor beta chains were all read from a single sample in a study of cytomegalovirus exposure and HLA in healthy donors. Amplification used 60 Vbeta primers and 13 Jbeta primers. Clones were sequenced by immunoSEQ multiplex PCR, and TCRdb holds only the in-frame ones, with some missing. The specimen's table records just over 200,000 clones. Sequenced: PBMCs. These receptors all come from a girl aged 2 to 10 in good health and CMV-seropositive.

In DNA, the CDR3 is TGTGCCAGCGGCTACAGTGCAACTAATGAAAAACTGTTTTTT. Encoded protein: CASGYSATNEKLFF. The rearrangement joins TRBV27 to TRBJ1-4; D is ambiguous. CDR1 and CDR2 (germline): MNHEY, SMNVEV (reference sequence). Trimming took off 8 bases at V and 0 bases at J, with 10 bases between the two ends. The CDR3 spans 14 residues.

The V call is TRBV28, the J call TRBJ2-7; 9 nucleotides align to TRBD1. The germline CDR1 and CDR2 sequences are MDHEN and SYDVKM. CDR3 length equals 15 residues. The V segment lost 6 bases and the J segment 3 bases; nucleotides outside the gene matches: 9. The CDR3 sequence: CASREDRGSLYEQYF. Here the CDR3 DNA reads TGTGCCAGCAGGGAAGACAGGGGGTCCCTCTACGAGCAGTACTTC.

The CDR3 coding sequence is TGTGCCAGCAGTTTAGGTAGCGGGGGGCTCTACGAGCAGTACTTC. This translates into CASSLGSGGLYEQYF. J is TRBJ2-7 and V is TRBV27; TRBD2 matches at 10 bases. CDR1 MNHEY and CDR2 SMNVEV come from the germline V gene (reference sequence). The CDR3 consists of 15 residues. Trimming removed 2 bases from V and 3 bases from J; junction bases left unmatched: 4.

The chain carries TRBV9 and TRBJ2-2, with 12 bases lining up with TRBD2. The CDR3 runs 17 residues. From germline, CDR1 is SGDLS and CDR2 YYNGEE. V gave up 0 bases and J gave up 3 bases; unmatched junction bases: 3. CDR3 coding DNA: TGTGCCAGCAGCGTAGCTACTAGCGGGAGGTACACCGGGGAGCTGTTTTTT. This codes for CASSVATSGRYTGELFF.

The chain links TRBV28 to TRBJ2-5; 7 bases are a match to TRBD1. The CDR3 has 14 amino acids. Germline CDR1 MDHEN, CDR2 SYDVKM. V trimming: 6 bases; J trimming: 9 bases; junction bases outside the gene matches: 13. The CDR3 DNA reads as TGTGCCAGCAGCCAAACAGGGGTCGAGAGGTCCCAGTACTTC. It specifies CASSQTGVERSQYF.

This CDR3 reads CASSSTGGMTDTQYF. CDR3 nucleotides: TGTGCCAGCAGCTCGACAGGGGGCATGACAGATACGCAGTATTTT. This rearrangement joins TRBV5-4 to TRBJ2-3, with 10 bases fitting TRBD1. V lost 3 bases and J lost 3; bases outside the gene matches: 4. Germline CDR1 and CDR2: SGHNT and YYREEE (reference sequence). This CDR3 comprises 15 residues.

The V call is TRBV15, the J call TRBJ1-2; D gene uncertain. The CDR3 runs 14 residues. Looked up from germline, CDR1 is LNHNV and CDR2 is YYDKDF (reference sequence). The V end was cut by 0 bases, the J end by 7 bases, with 12 bases between. The DNA for the CDR3 is TGTGCCACCAGCAGAGATCGGGGAAGCGGTGGCTACACCTTC. It codes for CATSRDRGSGGYTF. Full variable domain (remainder filled in from reference TRBV15 and TRBJ1-2): DAMVIQNPRYQVTQFGKPVTLSCSQTLNHNVMYWYQQKSSQAPKLLFHYYDKDFNNEADTPDNFQSRRPNTSFCFLDIRSPGLGDTAMYLCATSRDRGSGGYTFGSGTRLTVV.

The chain uses TRBV13 and TRBJ2-7; unclear D gene. Germline lookup yields CDR1 PRHDT and CDR2 FYEKMQ (reference sequence). V dropped 6 bases and J dropped 7 bases, with 10 bases sitting between them. This CDR3 region has 11 residues. For the CDR3, the DNA is TGTGCCAGCAGAAAAAATGAGGAGCAGTACTTC. This translates into CASRKNEEQYF.

This chain joins TRBV6-5 and TRBJ1-1, with D tentatively TRBD1 (5 bases). V lost 7 bases to trimming and J lost 10 bases, with 13 bases between them. Germline loops: CDR1 MNHEY, CDR2 SVGAGI. The CDR3 consists of 11 residues. The DNA for the CDR3 is TGTGCCAGCAATGGAGGGGTCGGAGCTTTCTTT. Amino acid sequence: CASNGGVGAFF.

The gene calls are TRBV5-6 and TRBJ2-1, with TRBD2 identical over 8 bases. This CDR3 region has 19 residues. V was pared by 6 bases and J by 4 bases, with 21 bases of the junction left unmatched. Germline CDR1 is SGHDT and CDR2 is YYEEEE. DNA for the CDR3: TGTGCCAGCAACACTTTCCCCGCGGGGGGCCCAGCCCTATACAATGAGCAGTTCTTC. It yields the protein CASNTFPAGGPALYNEQFF.

The gene calls are TRBV6-4 and TRBJ2-1, with TRBD2 matching 13 bases. Looked up from germline, CDR1 is MRHNA and CDR2 is SNTAGT. V shed 6 bases and J 2 bases; nucleotides not matched to a gene: 4. This CDR3 is 16 amino acids long. The DNA of the CDR3 is TGTGCCAGCAGCCGGACTAGCGGGGGTCCCTACAATGAGCAGTTCTTC. This sequence encodes CASSRTSGGPYNEQFF.

The chain recombines TRBV10-3 with TRBJ1-2, with TRBD1 matching 7 bases. Trimming removed 3 bases from V and 1 base from J; junction bases left unmatched: 5. The CDR3 consists of 15 residues. The germline CDR1 and CDR2 sequences are ENHRY and SYGVKD. CDR3 sequence (DNA): TGTGCCATCAGTGACTTGGACAGGCTTAACTATGGCTACACCTTC. Protein sequence: CAISDLDRLNYGYTF.

V is TRBV27 and J is TRBJ1-4; possible D gene TRBD1, 5 bases. The CDR3 loop spans 15 amino acids. Germline V gene data show CDR1 as MNHEY and CDR2 as SMNVEV (reference sequence). Deletions cut 5 bases from V and 2 bases from J, with 12 bases between. In DNA form, the CDR3 reads TGTGCCAGCAGTGGAGCAGGGATCACTAATGAAAAACTGTTTTTT. This translates into CASSGAGITNEKLFF.

J is TRBJ2-3 and V is TRBV10-3, with 9 nucleotides matching TRBD2. The germline V gene has CDR1 ENHRY and CDR2 SYGVKD. Trimming cost V 0 bases and J 6 bases; bases outside gene matches: 7. The CDR3 consists of 16 residues. Here the CDR3 DNA reads TGTGCCATCAGTGAGTCCCGCGGGAGGGCGGGTGATACGCAGTATTTT. Translating it yields CAISESRGRAGDTQYF.